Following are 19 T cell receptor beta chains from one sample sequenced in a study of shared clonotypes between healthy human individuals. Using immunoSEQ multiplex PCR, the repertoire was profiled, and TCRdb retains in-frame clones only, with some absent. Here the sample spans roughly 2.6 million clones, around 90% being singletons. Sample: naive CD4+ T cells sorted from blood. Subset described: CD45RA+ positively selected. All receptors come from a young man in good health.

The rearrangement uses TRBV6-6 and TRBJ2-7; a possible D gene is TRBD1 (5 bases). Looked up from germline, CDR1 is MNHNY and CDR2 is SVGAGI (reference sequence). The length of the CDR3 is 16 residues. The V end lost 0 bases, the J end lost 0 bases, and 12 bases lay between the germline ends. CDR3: CASSYSNTGYSYEQYF. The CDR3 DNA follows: TGTGCCAGCAGTTACTCGAATACAGGTTACTCCTACGAGCAGTACTTC.

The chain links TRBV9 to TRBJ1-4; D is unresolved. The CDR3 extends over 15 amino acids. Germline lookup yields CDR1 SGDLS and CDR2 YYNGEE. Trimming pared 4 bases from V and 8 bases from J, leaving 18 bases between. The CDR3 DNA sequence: TGTGCCAGCAGCACCAGGCCCCACGATCAGGAAAAACTGTTTTTT. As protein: CASSTRPHDQEKLFF.

This CDR3 reads CASSYSSKQTQYF. The CDR3 nucleotides are TGTGCCAGCAGTTACTCCAGCAAGCAGACCCAGTACTTC. V usage is TRBV6-6 and J usage is TRBJ2-5; D unresolved. V was trimmed by 0 bases and J by 6 bases, leaving 8 bases between them. There are 13 residues in the CDR3. Germline V lookup: CDR1 MNHNY, CDR2 SVGAGI (reference sequence).

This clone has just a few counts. CDR3 sequence: CSVGGGAGETQYF. In nucleotides, the CDR3 is TGCAGCGTAGGAGGGGGCGCGGGAGAGACCCAGTACTTC. The J gene is TRBJ2-5, the V gene TRBV29-1, with a possible D match to TRBD1 (7 bases). Germline V gene data show CDR1 as SQVTM and CDR2 as ANQGSEA. The germline V and J ends were trimmed by 6 bases and 4 bases, with 15 bases remaining between them. The CDR3 covers 13 residues.

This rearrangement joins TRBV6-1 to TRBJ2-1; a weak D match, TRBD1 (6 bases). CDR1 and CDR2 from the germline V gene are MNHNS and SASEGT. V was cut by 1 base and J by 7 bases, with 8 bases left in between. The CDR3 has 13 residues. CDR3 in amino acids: CASSEDRANEQFF. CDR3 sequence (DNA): TGTGCCAGCAGTGAAGACAGGGCTAATGAGCAGTTCTTC.

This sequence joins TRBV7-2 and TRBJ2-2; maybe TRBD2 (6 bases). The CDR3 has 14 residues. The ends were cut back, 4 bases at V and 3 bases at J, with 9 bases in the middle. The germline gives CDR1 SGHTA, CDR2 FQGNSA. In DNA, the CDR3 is TGTGCCAGCAGCTCGGGACTTTACACCGGGGAGCTGTTTTTT. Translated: CASSSGLYTGELFF.

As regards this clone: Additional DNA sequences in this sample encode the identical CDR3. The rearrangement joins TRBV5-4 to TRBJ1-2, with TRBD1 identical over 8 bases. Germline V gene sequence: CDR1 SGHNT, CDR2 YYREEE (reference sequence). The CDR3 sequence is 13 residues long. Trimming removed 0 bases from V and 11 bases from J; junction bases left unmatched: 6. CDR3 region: CASSLDRGGGYTF. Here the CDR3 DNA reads TGTGCCAGCAGCTTGGACAGGGGGGGAGGTTACACCTTC.

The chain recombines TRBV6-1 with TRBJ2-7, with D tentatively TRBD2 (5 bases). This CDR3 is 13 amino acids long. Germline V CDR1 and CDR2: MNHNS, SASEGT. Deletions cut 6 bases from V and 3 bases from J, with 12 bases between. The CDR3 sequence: CASSRTRLYEQYF. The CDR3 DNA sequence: TGTGCCAGCAGCCGGACTCGCCTCTACGAGCAGTACTTC.

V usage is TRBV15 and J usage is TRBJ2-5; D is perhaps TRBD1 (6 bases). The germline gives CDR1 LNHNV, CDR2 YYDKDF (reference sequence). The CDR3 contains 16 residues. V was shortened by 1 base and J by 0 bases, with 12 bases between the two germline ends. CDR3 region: CATSRANTGHQETQYF. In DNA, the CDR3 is TGTGCCACCAGCAGAGCCAATACAGGGCACCAAGAGACCCAGTACTTC. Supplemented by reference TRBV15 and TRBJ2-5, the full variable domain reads DAMVIQNPRYQVTQFGKPVTLSCSQTLNHNVMYWYQQKSSQAPKLLFHYYDKDFNNEADTPDNFQSRRPNTSFCFLDIRSPGLGDTAMYLCATSRANTGHQETQYFGPGTRLLVL.

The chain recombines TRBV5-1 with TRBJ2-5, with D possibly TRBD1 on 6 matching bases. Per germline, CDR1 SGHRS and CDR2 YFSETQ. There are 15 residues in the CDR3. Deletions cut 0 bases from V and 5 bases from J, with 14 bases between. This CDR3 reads CASSLDGQTKETQYF. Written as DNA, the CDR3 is TGCGCCAGCAGCTTGGACGGACAGACCAAGGAGACCCAGTACTTC.

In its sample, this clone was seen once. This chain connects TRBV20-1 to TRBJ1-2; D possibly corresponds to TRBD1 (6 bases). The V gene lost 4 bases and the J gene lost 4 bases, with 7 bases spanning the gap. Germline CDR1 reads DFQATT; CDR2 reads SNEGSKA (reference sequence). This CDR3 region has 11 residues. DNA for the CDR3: TGCAGTGCTACAGGGGCCTATGGCTACACCTTC. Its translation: CSATGAYGYTF.

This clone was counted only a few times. The chain's CDR3 is CASSSDRYEAFF. CDR3 nucleotide sequence: TGTGCCAGCAGCTCCGATCGCTACGAAGCTTTCTTT. V and J are TRBV7-9 and TRBJ1-1; D unresolved. Trimming removed 4 bases from V and 8 bases from J, with 11 bases in between. This CDR3 contains 12 residues. Germline V gives CDR1 SEHNR, CDR2 FQNEAQ (reference sequence).

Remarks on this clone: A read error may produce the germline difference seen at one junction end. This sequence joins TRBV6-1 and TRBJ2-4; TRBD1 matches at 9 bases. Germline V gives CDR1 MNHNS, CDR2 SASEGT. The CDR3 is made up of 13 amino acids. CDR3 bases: TGTGCCAGCAGTGAGTCGACCGGGACAGGGCTTGTCTTC. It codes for CASSESTGTGLVF.

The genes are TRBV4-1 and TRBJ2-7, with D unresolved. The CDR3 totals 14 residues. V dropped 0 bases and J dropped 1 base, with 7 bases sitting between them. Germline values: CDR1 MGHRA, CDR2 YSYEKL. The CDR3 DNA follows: TGCGCCAGCAGCCAAGATACCCAGTCCTACGAGCAGTACTTC. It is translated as CASSQDTQSYEQYF.

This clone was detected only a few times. The CDR3 protein is CASSLVMNTEAFF. The CDR3 region has the DNA TGTGCCAGCAGTTTGGTGATGAACACTGAAGCTTTCTTT. The J gene is TRBJ1-1, the V gene TRBV6-6; D gene unclear. The germline gives CDR1 MNHNY, CDR2 SVGAGI (reference sequence). V gave up 4 bases and J gave up 0 bases, with 6 bases separating them. There are 13 residues in the CDR3.

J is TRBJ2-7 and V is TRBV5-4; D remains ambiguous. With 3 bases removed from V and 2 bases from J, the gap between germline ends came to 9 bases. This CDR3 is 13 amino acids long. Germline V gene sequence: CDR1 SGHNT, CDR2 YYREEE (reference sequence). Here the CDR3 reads CASSSIETYEQYF. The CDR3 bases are TGTGCCAGCAGCTCCATTGAAACCTACGAGCAGTACTTC.

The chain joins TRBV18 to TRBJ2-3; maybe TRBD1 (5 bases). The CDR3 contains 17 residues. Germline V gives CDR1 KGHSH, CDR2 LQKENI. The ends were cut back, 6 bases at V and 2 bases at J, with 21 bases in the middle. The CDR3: CASSPTVSGLNTDTQYF. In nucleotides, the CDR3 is TGTGCCAGCTCGCCAACCGTATCAGGGCTCAACACAGATACGCAGTATTTT.

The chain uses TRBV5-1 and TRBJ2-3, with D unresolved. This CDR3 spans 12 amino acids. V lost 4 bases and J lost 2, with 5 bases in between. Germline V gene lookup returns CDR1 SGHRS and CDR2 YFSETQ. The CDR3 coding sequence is TGCGCCAGCAGCGACCTCACAGATACGCAGTATTTT. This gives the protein CASSDLTDTQYF.

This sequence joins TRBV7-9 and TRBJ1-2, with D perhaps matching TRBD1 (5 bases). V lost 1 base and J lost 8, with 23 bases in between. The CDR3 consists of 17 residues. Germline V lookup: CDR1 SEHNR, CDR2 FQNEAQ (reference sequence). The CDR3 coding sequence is TGTGCCAGCAGCTTAGTTTTATGGGGGAACGGTGATCTGGGCTACACCTTC. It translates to CASSLVLWGNGDLGYTF.